The present TCR beta chain was sequenced within a study of early T cells in non-severe SARS-CoV-2 infection. Study as a whole: Sequencing of bulk RNA from unsorted whole blood was done, without chain pairing.

The CDR3 sequence is 18 residues long. The junction had 9 bases not matched to a gene; V was cut back by 6 bases and J by 0 bases. Germline-derived CDR1 and CDR2 are MNHEY and SVGAGI. Each single cDNA molecule received a unique molecular identifier. TCRdb processed the 5' RACE reads anew with MiXCR; each CDR3 protein has one entry. The sample yields more than 25,000 distinct CDR3 sequences, approximately 5.3% seen once. The sequence was collected from an adult who was a healthcare worker with PCR-confirmed SARS-CoV-2 infection or an uninfected control (not recorded which). This chain links TRBV6-5 with TRBJ2-4; 12 bases map to TRBD1. Sequenced material: whole blood. Written as DNA, the CDR3 is TGTGCCAGCAGCAAGGGACAGGGGGCAAGGGAAGCCAAAAACATTCAGTACTTC. It is translated as CASSKGQGAREAKNIQYF.